This TCR beta chain was sequenced in a study of T cell repertoires in cytomegalovirus infection. Study summary: It can be stated that public TCR beta signatures indicated CMV infection as well as a matching HLA type. Findings of the study overall: Totalled public TCR beta family frequency picked out people who carried CMV plus the relevant HLA.

As concerns this clonotype: The antigen is undetermined.

TCRdb itself ran the reads through MiXCR, one entry per CDR3 protein. The sample contains 680,000 or so distinct CDR3 sequences, roughly 35% of which appear only once. The origin of this receptor is a human donor in good health (CMV status not recorded). Some clones in this sample may be carry-over from other donors' samples. Sequenced material: PBMCs.

CDR3 sequence: CASRPSWFRDREVMNTEAFF. CDR3 bases: TGTGCCAGCAGACCGTCATGGTTCCGGGACAGGGAGGTTATGAACACTGAAGCTTTCTTT. The rearrangement links TRBV6-4 to TRBJ1-1; 9 bases align to TRBD1. This CDR3 has 20 residues. The V segment lost 6 bases and the J segment 0 bases; nucleotides outside the gene matches: 20. Germline V gives CDR1 MRHNA, CDR2 SNTAGT.